The rows below give T cell receptor beta chains drawn from one sample of a study of OX40 agonist ivuxolimab in advanced cancers. Data came from immunoSEQ multiplex PCR; TCRdb stores just in-frame clones and leaves some out. The sample yields over 100,000 clones, approximately 94% seen once. Sequencing was performed on CD4+ or CD8+ T cells sorted from blood, taken in a trial of the OX40 agonist ivuxolimab. The receptors stem from an adult with an advanced solid tumor such as melanoma, head and neck, liver or kidney cancer. Each CDR3 is given with its conserved first and last residue. D genes are given only for firm matches. Not all rows give a size; the values are once, few, many and, for expanded clones, a class.

d_call	v_call	j_call	clone_size	cdr3_length	cdr3_aa
.	TRBV9	TRBJ2-2	.	16	CASSVRGHPNTGELFF
.	TRBV25-1	TRBJ2-2	.	15	CASSETRRRTGELFF
.	TRBV28	TRBJ1-2	.	15	CASSLKAGRRYGYTF
.	TRBV11-2	TRBJ1-1	.	12	CASSLERSEAFF
TRBD1	TRBV7-2	TRBJ1-5	.	13	CASSLTGTQPQHF
.	TRBV27	TRBJ1-1	.	13	CASSFRGHTEAFF
.	TRBV7-6	TRBJ2-7	.	15	CASTPDWQNSYEQYF
.	TRBV7-2	TRBJ1-3	.	15	CASSPPGWLSHTIYF
TRBD2	TRBV6-1	TRBJ2-1	.	15	CASSPGLAGHNEQFF
TRBD1	TRBV7-2	TRBJ1-2	.	16	CASSQVFGTGAYGYTF
.	TRBV29-1	TRBJ2-5	.	17	CSVSPSTGKMGWETQYF
.	TRBV10-3	TRBJ2-5	.	16	CAISEPKPGFQETQYF
TRBD1	TRBV18	TRBJ2-4	once	15	CASSPTGQGKNIQYF
TRBD1	TRBV5-4	TRBJ2-7	.	15	CASSLGSDRAYEQYF
TRBD2	TRBV7-3	TRBJ2-2	.	16	CASRVSVAGDTGELFF
TRBD1	TRBV5-5	TRBJ1-2	.	12	CASSLDRARYTF
TRBD1	TRBV11-2	TRBJ1-5	.	15	CASSPLRGSNQPQHF
.	TRBV11-3	TRBJ2-7	.	14	CASSPYDRTYEQYF
.	TRBV10-3	TRBJ1-5	.	16	CAISGGDTGSNQPQHF
TRBD2	TRBV2	TRBJ2-7	.	15	CARGGAAGGPYEQYF
.	TRBV7-2	TRBJ2-5	.	13	CASSKTSVETQYF
TRBD1	TRBV18	TRBJ2-2	.	17	CASSPRADRVLTGELFF
TRBD1	TRBV18	TRBJ1-2	.	15	CASSPSRQGPYGYTF
TRBD1	TRBV7-2	TRBJ1-3	.	15	CASSARQGQRNTIYF
.	TRBV5-4	TRBJ2-3	.	12	CASSPSTDTQYF
.	TRBV5-1	TRBJ1-2	.	15	CASTRGTQANYGYTF
.	TRBV15	TRBJ2-6	.	19	CATSRGVGRGFAGANVLTF
.	TRBV6-5	TRBJ2-1	.	16	CASSYSSGPGHNEQFF
.	TRBV6-5	TRBJ1-4	.	16	CASSLPAGATNEKLFF
TRBD2	TRBV10-3	TRBJ2-1	.	13	CAIMSGEGLEQFF
TRBD1	TRBV27	TRBJ1-2	.	15	CASSTPGQGFDGYTF
.	TRBV7-2	TRBJ2-7	.	14	CASSRTQGSYEQYF
.	TRBV28	TRBJ1-2	.	14	CASSLADSYKGYTF
.	TRBV5-6	TRBJ2-5	.	14	CASSHRPAQETQYF
.	TRBV6-1	TRBJ2-7	.	13	CASLGASSYEQYF
.	TRBV21-1	TRBJ2-7	.	16	CASSKGRDRDNYEQYF
.	TRBV5-1	TRBJ2-7	.	14	CASSLRQLSYEQYF
.	TRBV30	TRBJ1-4	.	12	CAFGRGNEKLFF
.	TRBV4-1	TRBJ2-7	.	14	CASSQDGWEGEQYF
.	TRBV12-5	TRBJ2-3	.	14	CASGLILASDTQYF
.	TRBV10-3	TRBJ1-1	.	13	CAISGGDYTEAFF